A selection of T cell receptor beta chains follows, all from one sample in a study of CD8 T cells in ankylosing spondylitis. TCRdb used MiXCR to reprocess the 5' RACE reads, holding one entry per CDR3 protein. This sample carries 340,000 or so distinct CDR3 sequences, roughly 14% of them seen once, and the ten largest clones take about 1%. The sequencing sample was made of blood, either unsorted or a sorted T cell fraction (not recorded which). Receptors originate from a male donor with ankylosing spondylitis or in good health (not recorded which). CDR3s include the opening cysteine and the closing phenylalanine or tryptophan. D genes are given only for firm matches. A clone size is listed for some rows: how often the clone was seen (once, few, many), or a class if it is expanded.

CDR3,DNA,D,V,J,size
CATSRGTGENYGYTF,TGTGCCACCAGCAGGGGGACAGGAGAAAACTATGGCTACACCTTC,TRBD1,TRBV15,TRBJ1-2,few
CASSTMRRGRGTDTQYF,TGTGCCAGCAGTACTATGCGCAGGGGTCGGGGCACAGATACGCAGTATTTT,NA,TRBV12-3/TRBV12-4,TRBJ2-3,NA
CASSLGALSRGYTF,TGTGCCAGCAGCTTGGGGGCCCTATCCAGGGGCTACACCTTC,NA,TRBV5-6,TRBJ1-2,once
CASSGLAGGNTDTQYF,TGTGCCAGCAGCGGACTAGCGGGGGGAAACACAGATACGCAGTATTTT,TRBD2,TRBV6-2/TRBV6-3,TRBJ2-3,NA
CASSQGLALETQYF,TGCGCCAGCAGCCAGGGACTAGCCCTGGAGACCCAGTACTTC,TRBD2,TRBV5-1,TRBJ2-5,NA
CASSEQGGLHF,TGTGCCAGCAGTGAACAGGGGGGCCTACATTTT,TRBD1,TRBV2,TRBJ1-5,NA
CASSLRLTGEGSNTEAFF,TGCGCCAGCAGCTTGAGACTCACAGGGGAGGGGTCGAACACTGAAGCTTTCTTT,TRBD1,TRBV5-1,TRBJ1-1,NA
CASSFLAGGTDTQYF,TGTGCCAGCAGCTTCTTAGCGGGGGGCACAGATACGCAGTATTTT,TRBD2,TRBV7-9,TRBJ2-3,many
CASSYGGRTDTQYF,TGTGCCAGCAGTTACGGCGGCCGCACAGATACGCAGTATTTT,NA,TRBV6-5,TRBJ2-3,NA
CASSYGWVRSYEQYF,TGTGCCAGCAGCTATGGATGGGTTAGATCCTACGAGCAGTACTTC,NA,TRBV5-6,TRBJ2-7,few
CASSLIGQGPGYTF,TGTGCCAGCAGTTTAATAGGACAGGGCCCTGGCTACACCTTC,TRBD1,TRBV12-3/TRBV12-4,TRBJ1-2,NA
CASSYLQGPEIHEQFF,TGCGCCAGCAGCTATCTACAGGGGCCGGAGATCCATGAGCAGTTCTTC,TRBD1,TRBV5-1,TRBJ2-1,NA
CASSQDPAGDSYEQYF,TGCGCCAGCAGCCAAGATCCAGCGGGGGACTCCTACGAGCAGTACTTC,TRBD2,TRBV4-1,TRBJ2-7,NA
CASSDWDPRNEQFF,TGTGCCAGCAGTGATTGGGACCCCAGGAATGAGCAGTTCTTC,NA,TRBV25-1,TRBJ2-1,few
CASSSVRYEQYF,TGCGCCAGCAGCAGTGTGCGATACGAGCAGTACTTC,NA,TRBV10-2,TRBJ2-7,NA
CASSQGDRSSGANVLTF,TGCGCCAGCAGCCAAGGGGACAGAAGCTCTGGGGCCAACGTCCTGACTTTC,TRBD1,TRBV4-1,TRBJ2-6,few
CASSVRANEQFF,TGTGCCAGCAGCGTTAGGGCCAATGAGCAGTTCTTC,NA,TRBV9,TRBJ2-1,few
CASSFAGGYEQYF,TGTGCCAGCAGCTTCGCAGGGGGCTACGAGCAGTACTTC,TRBD1,TRBV7-9,TRBJ2-7,few
CASINDRSGNTIYF,TGTGCCAGCATTAATGACCGCTCTGGAAACACCATATATTTT,NA,TRBV12-3/TRBV12-4,TRBJ1-3,few
CASKIDPGEKTEAFF,TGTGCCAGCAAGATAGACCCCGGGGAAAAGACTGAAGCTTTCTTT,NA,TRBV5-5,TRBJ1-1,few
CSASTGFPSRTEAFF,TGCAGTGCTAGTACAGGATTCCCCTCGAGGACTGAAGCTTTCTTT,NA,TRBV20-1,TRBJ1-1,NA
CASSQGGPAYF,TGTGCCAGCAGCCAGGGGGGCCCAGCATATTTT,NA,TRBV3-1,TRBJ1-3,NA
CASSPLGGGASNQPQHF,TGTGCCAGCAGTCCCCTGGGAGGGGGCGCGAGCAATCAGCCCCAGCATTTT,TRBD1,TRBV27,TRBJ1-5,few
CASSLEGQNSPLHF,TGCGCCAGCAGCTTGGAAGGACAGAATTCACCCCTCCACTTT,NA,TRBV5-1,TRBJ1-6,NA
CASIEPGGTRETQYF,TGTGCCAGCATCGAACCCGGGGGTACTAGAGAGACCCAGTACTTC,NA,TRBV6-1,TRBJ2-5,NA
CASSGGALPNTGELFF,TGTGCCAGCAGCGGGGGGGCCCTCCCGAACACCGGGGAGCTGTTTTTT,NA,TRBV11-3,TRBJ2-2,few
CASSLFPRREQYF,TGTGCCAGCAGTTTATTTCCCAGGAGGGAGCAGTACTTC,NA,TRBV12-3/TRBV12-4,TRBJ2-7,few
CASGLVRQAGYGYTF,TGTGCTAGTGGTTTGGTACGGCAGGCTGGCTATGGCTACACCTTC,NA,TRBV12-5,TRBJ1-2,few
CASSSGGGVAGELFF,TGTGCCAGCAGTTCCGGGGGAGGGGTCGCCGGGGAGCTGTTTTTT,TRBD2,TRBV12-3/TRBV12-4,TRBJ2-2,many
CASSLNGPPYEQYF,TGTGCCAGCAGCTTGAACGGGCCCCCCTACGAGCAGTACTTC,NA,TRBV5-6,TRBJ2-7,few
CAISPGLLETQYF,TGTGCCATCAGTCCGGGACTACTGGAGACCCAGTACTTC,TRBD2,TRBV10-3,TRBJ2-5,many
CASSPRESGVNEQFF,TGTGCCAGCAGTCCTAGGGAAAGTGGGGTCAATGAGCAGTTCTTC,NA,TRBV7-2,TRBJ2-1,few
CASSPDRGEAFF,TGCGCCAGCAGTCCCGACAGGGGTGAAGCTTTCTTT,TRBD1,TRBV5-1,TRBJ1-1,many
CSARDPVRYEQYF,TGCAGTGCTAGAGACCCCGTCCGCTACGAGCAGTACTTC,NA,TRBV20-1,TRBJ2-7,NA
CASSLGQTFATEAFF,TGTGCCAGCAGTTTGGGACAGACGTTCGCCACTGAAGCTTTCTTT,TRBD1,TRBV12-3/TRBV12-4,TRBJ1-1,NA
CATSRGLAGGLVYEQYF,TGTGCCACCAGCAGAGGACTAGCGGGAGGACTGGTCTACGAGCAGTACTTC,TRBD2,TRBV15,TRBJ2-7,few
CASSKGTSGSYNEQFF,TGTGCCAGCAGTAAGGGGACTAGCGGCTCCTACAATGAGCAGTTCTTC,TRBD2,TRBV7-2,TRBJ2-1,few
CSAVIPTDTQYF,TGCAGTGCTGTAATTCCCACAGATACGCAGTATTTT,NA,TRBV20-1,TRBJ2-3,NA
CKEGTRQFF,TGCAAGGAAGGGACCCGGCAGTTCTTC,NA,TRBV20-1,TRBJ2-1,NA
CASTRGGRTEAFF,TGTGCCAGTACCAGAGGGGGAAGGACTGAAGCTTTCTTT,NA,TRBV19,TRBJ1-1,NA
CASSSLNTQYF,TGTGCCAGCAGTTCCCTGAATACGCAGTATTTT,NA,TRBV6-5,TRBJ2-3,few
CASSLKGWGGTTAFF,TGTGCCAGCAGTCTCAAGGGGTGGGGGGGGACGACGGCTTTCTTT,NA,TRBV6-1,TRBJ1-1,NA
CASSRRGRDEQYF,TGTGCCAGCAGTCGGAGAGGACGTGACGAGCAGTACTTC,NA,TRBV28,TRBJ2-7,many
CSARDWGTDTQYF,TGCAGTGCTAGAGATTGGGGCACAGATACGCAGTATTTT,NA,TRBV20-1,TRBJ2-3,NA
CSVRDRGPYEQYF,TGCAGCGTTCGGGACAGGGGGCCCTACGAGCAGTACTTC,TRBD1,TRBV29-1,TRBJ2-7,few
CASSNRGLSGEQYF,TGTGCCAGCAGTAACCGGGGCCTATCGGGCGAGCAGTACTTC,NA,TRBV27,TRBJ2-7,few
CASSQRGTGNYEQYF,TGCGCCAGCAGCCAGAGGGGGACCGGCAATTACGAGCAGTACTTC,NA,TRBV5-1,TRBJ2-7,few
CASSLVSRVYEQYF,TGTGCCAGCAGCTTAGTATCCCGAGTCTACGAGCAGTACTTC,NA,TRBV7-8,TRBJ2-7,few
CASSLPDLYNEQFF,TGTGCCAGCAGCTTGCCAGATCTCTACAATGAGCAGTTCTTC,NA,TRBV5-6,TRBJ2-1,NA
CASSPTGGSGEYF,TGTGCCAGCAGCCCCACCGGTGGTAGTGGGGAGTACTTC,NA,TRBV6-2/TRBV6-3,TRBJ2-7,NA
CAISVEEKTGELFF,TGTGCCATCAGTGTCGAAGAGAAAACCGGGGAGCTGTTTTTT,NA,TRBV10-3,TRBJ2-2,NA
CASSGTTSGVNNEQFF,TGTGCCAGCAGCGGCACGACTAGCGGGGTGAACAATGAGCAGTTCTTC,TRBD2,TRBV7-2,TRBJ2-1,NA
CSARGATEAFF,TGCAGTGCTAGAGGGGCTACTGAAGCTTTCTTT,NA,TRBV20-1,TRBJ1-1,NA
CCATGTSGRPANNEQFF,TGCTGTGCTACCGGGACTAGCGGGAGGCCCGCAAACAATGAGCAGTTCTTC,TRBD2,TRBV20-1,TRBJ2-1,NA
CASSLVPVLSSYEQYF,TGTGCCAGCAGCTTAGTCCCGGTCTTGAGCTCCTACGAGCAGTACTTC,NA,TRBV11-2,TRBJ2-7,few
CASSQRGSGANVLTF,TGTGCCAGCAGCCAAAGGGGCTCTGGGGCCAACGTCCTGACTTTC,NA,TRBV14,TRBJ2-6,NA
CSARDREEVRNEQFF,TGCAGTGCACGGGACAGGGAGGAAGTACGCAATGAGCAGTTCTTC,TRBD1,TRBV20-1,TRBJ2-1,NA
CSAIGGGKLFF,TGCAGTGCTATAGGGGGAGGAAAACTGTTTTTT,NA,TRBV20-1,TRBJ1-4,NA
CASSHSGTPNTQYF,TGTGCCAGCTCACATTCCGGGACCCCTAACACCCAGTACTTC,NA,TRBV18,TRBJ2-5,few